A single sample gave rise to the 32 T cell receptor beta chains below, sequenced in a study of T cell responses to AZD1222 COVID-19 vaccine. The method was immunoSEQ multiplex PCR; TCRdb's version includes in-frame clones alone and lacks a portion of them. Seen here are about 140,000 clones, 80% to 95% observed once, and the top ten hold roughly 4%. The sample consisted of peripheral blood, taken 28 days after the second AZD1222 dose. These receptor sequences come from an adult who received the AZD1222 COVID-19 vaccine.

This clone has a handful of counts. The V gene is TRBV5-1, the J gene TRBJ1-5; D is ambiguous. The CDR3 is 13 residues long. Trimming cost V 3 bases and J 4 bases, with 8 bases left between them. Looked up from germline, CDR1 is SGHRS and CDR2 is YFSETQ. CDR3 residues: CASSSEPNQPQHF. In nucleotides, the CDR3 is TGCGCCAGCAGCTCAGAACCGAATCAGCCCCAGCATTTT. Full variable domain (missing parts from reference TRBV5-1 and TRBJ1-5): KAGVTQTPRYLIKTRGQQVTLSCSPISGHRSVSWYQQTPGQGLQFLFEYFSETQRNKGNFPGRFSGRQFSNSRSEMNVSTLELGDSALYLCASSSEPNQPQHFGDGTRLSIL.

The V call is TRBV2, the J call TRBJ2-7; TRBD1 matches at 7 bases. The J segment lost 6 bases and the V segment lost 8 bases, leaving 10 bases of the junction unmatched. CDR3 length equals 13 residues. Germline CDR1 is SNHLY and CDR2 is FYNNEI. Here the CDR3 reads CASEDRVIGEQYF. The CDR3 nucleotides read TGTGCCAGCGAAGACAGGGTAATAGGCGAGCAGTACTTC.

The DNA for the CDR3 is TGTGCCAGCAGCTACTCTCCCAGGAGCACTGAAGCTTTCTTT. This gives the protein CASSYSPRSTEAFF. The chain has TRBV7-2 and TRBJ1-1; D call uncertain. CDR1 and CDR2 (germline): SGHTA, FQGNSA. This CDR3 region has 14 residues. The V end lost 4 bases, the J end lost 4 bases, and 13 bases lay between the germline ends.

V and J are TRBV5-8 and TRBJ1-2, with a tentative D call TRBD1 (6 bases). V gave up 0 bases and J gave up 4 bases, with 13 bases separating them. This CDR3 spans 15 amino acids. Germline V lookup: CDR1 SGHTS, CDR2 YDEGEE. The CDR3 DNA sequence: TGTGCCAGCAGCTTGGAACCGGGACACTCCTATGGCTACACCTTC. Its protein product is CASSLEPGHSYGYTF.

The chain carries TRBV5-4 and TRBJ2-4; the D call may be TRBD1 or TRBD2 (6 bases each). Per germline, CDR1 SGHNT and CDR2 YYREEE (reference sequence). Trimming cost V 4 bases and J 5 bases, with 13 bases left between them. This CDR3 is 14 amino acids long. CDR3 nucleotides: TGTGCCAGCAGCGGAGGGGGGTTTCAAAACATTCAGTACTTC. Protein product: CASSGGGFQNIQYF.

The rearrangement links TRBV4-2 to TRBJ1-1; tentative D call: TRBD1 (6 bases). This CDR3 is 18 amino acids long. V was cut by 1 base and J by 1 base, with 19 bases left in between. CDR1 and CDR2 from the germline V gene are LGHNA and YNFKEQ. In nucleotides, the CDR3 is TGTGCCAGCAGCCAAGGGGTAAACGGGGGCCCGGCGAACACTGAAGCTTTCTTT. Protein: CASSQGVNGGPANTEAFF.

V is TRBV6-5 and J is TRBJ2-7, with D uncertain. V was cut by 6 bases and J by 10 bases, with 19 bases left in between. The CDR3 contains 13 residues. CDR1 MNHEY and CDR2 SVGAGI come from the germline V gene. CDR3 DNA sequence: TGTGCCAGCAGCCGGGCCCATCCCTCTTCTCAGTACTTC. It yields the protein CASSRAHPSSQYF.

This clone was detected only once. CDR3 bases: TGTGCCAGCAGCCACGGACAGTTCCCCGGGGAGCTGTTTTTT. This gives the protein CASSHGQFPGELFF. The chain is built from TRBV3-1 (or the pseudogene TRBV3-2) and TRBJ2-2; possible D gene TRBD1, 6 bases. CDR1 is LGHDT and CDR2 is YNNKEL in the germline V gene (reference sequence). The CDR3 extends over 14 amino acids. Trimming left V 3 bases short and J 6 bases short, with 11 bases between.

V and J are TRBV2 and TRBJ2-2; D is possibly TRBD1 (5 bases). The CDR3 contains 15 residues. V was cut by 6 bases and J by 0 bases, with 11 bases left in between. CDR1 and CDR2 from the germline V gene are SNHLY and FYNNEI. In DNA, the CDR3 is TGTGCCAGCAGCTCTGACAGCCCGAACACCGGGGAGCTGTTTTTT. Its protein is CASSSDSPNTGELFF.

Only one count was recorded for this clone. The chain combines TRBV3-1 (or the pseudogene TRBV3-2) with TRBJ2-6; D is perhaps TRBD2 (5 bases). The V and J ends lost 1 base and 0 bases respectively, with 7 bases between them. This CDR3 has 16 residues. Germline V gene data show CDR1 as LGHDT and CDR2 as YNNKEL (reference sequence). The CDR3 sequence: CASSQGGGSGANVLTF. The DNA for the CDR3 is TGTGCCAGCAGCCAAGGAGGAGGCTCTGGGGCCAACGTCCTGACTTTC.

This chain links TRBV24-1 with TRBJ2-7; maybe TRBD2 (5 bases). This CDR3 contains 14 residues. V lost 1 base to trimming and J lost 5 bases, with 11 bases between them. From germline, CDR1 is KGHDR and CDR2 SFDVKD. The CDR3 here is CATSDLGYGDEQYF. In nucleotides, the CDR3 is TGTGCCACCAGTGATTTAGGGTACGGGGACGAGCAGTACTTC.

The V and J genes are TRBV29-1 and TRBJ1-4, with D possibly TRBD1 on 6 matching bases. Per germline, CDR1 SQVTM and CDR2 ANQGSEA. V gave up 7 bases and J gave up 7 bases, with 16 bases separating them. The length of the CDR3 is 13 residues. The CDR3 loop is CSARRGFGEKLFF. The CDR3 DNA follows: TGCAGCGCGAGGAGGGGGTTCGGTGAAAAACTGTTTTTT.

The chain has TRBV5-1 and TRBJ2-7; D is unresolved. The V gene's germline CDR1 is SGHRS and CDR2 YFSETQ. The CDR3 sequence is 16 residues long. Trimming stripped 2 bases from V and 7 bases from J, with 22 bases between. For the CDR3, the DNA is TGCGCCAGCAGCTTTACCTCTTCTCCCTCAAGTAGTGAGCAGTACTTC. Translating it yields CASSFTSSPSSSEQYF. Looking up the rest from reference TRBV5-1 and TRBJ2-7 gives the full variable domain: KAGVTQTPRYLIKTRGQQVTLSCSPISGHRSVSWYQQTPGQGLQFLFEYFSETQRNKGNFPGRFSGRQFSNSRSEMNVSTLELGDSALYLCASSFTSSPSSSEQYFGPGTRLTVT.

The V call is TRBV5-1, the J call TRBJ2-3; 10 positions agree with TRBD2. The CDR3 is made up of 18 amino acids. V lost 0 bases and J lost 0; bases outside the gene matches: 7. Germline lookup yields CDR1 SGHRS and CDR2 YFSETQ. The CDR3 protein is CASSLGASGGASTDTQYF. In DNA form, the CDR3 reads TGCGCCAGCAGCTTGGGGGCTAGCGGGGGCGCTAGCACAGATACGCAGTATTTT.

The rearrangement links TRBV7-9 to TRBJ2-7, with 7 bases lining up with TRBD1. V dropped 7 bases and J dropped 12; count of bases not matched to a gene: 18. The length of the CDR3 is 14 residues. Germline-derived CDR1 and CDR2 are SEHNR and FQNEAQ (reference sequence). The CDR3: CASTLSSGGSVWYF. CDR3 DNA: TGTGCCAGCACCCTGTCGTCAGGGGGAAGCGTCTGGTACTTC.

V usage is TRBV14 and J usage is TRBJ1-1; D unresolved. V was clipped by 4 bases and J by 4 bases, with 16 bases between them. In germline, CDR1 is SGHDN, CDR2 FVKESK. The CDR3 loop spans 15 amino acids. The CDR3 sequence is CASSPGRKAATEAFF. CDR3 sequence (DNA): TGTGCCAGCAGCCCTGGGAGGAAAGCGGCCACTGAAGCTTTCTTT. Combining the CDR3 with reference TRBV14 and TRBJ1-1 gives the whole variable domain EAGVTQFPSHSVIEKGQTVTLRCDPISGHDNLYWYRRVMGKEIKFLLHFVKESKQDESGMPNNRFLAERTGGTYSTLKVQPAELEDSGVYFCASSPGRKAATEAFFGQGTRLTVV.

The rearrangement links TRBV19 to TRBJ1-2, with 9 bases that match TRBD1. The CDR3 runs 15 residues. V dropped 3 bases and J dropped 4; count of bases not matched to a gene: 6. Germline V CDR1 and CDR2: LNHDA, SQIVND (reference sequence). Written as DNA, the CDR3 is TGTGCCAGTAGTATGGGACAGGGTCTGAGCTATGGCTACACCTTC. Translation gives CASSMGQGLSYGYTF.

This sequence joins TRBV4-1 and TRBJ2-1, with no clear D. This CDR3 comprises 15 residues. The germline gives CDR1 MGHRA, CDR2 YSYEKL. V lost 4 bases and J 8 bases, leaving 18 bases between the germline ends. The CDR3 loop is CASSPGFPRTDEQFF. DNA for the CDR3: TGCGCCAGCAGCCCCGGGTTCCCCAGGACGGATGAGCAGTTCTTC.

Here the CDR3 DNA reads TGTGCCAGCAGCTTATATGAGGGCTCCAAAAACATTCAGTACTTC. The encoded protein is CASSLYEGSKNIQYF. The chain uses TRBV7-9 and TRBJ2-4, with D possibly matching TRBD2 (5 bases). CDR1 and CDR2 (germline): SEHNR, FQNEAQ (reference sequence). The V end lost 2 bases, the J end lost 2 bases, and 10 bases lay between the germline ends. This CDR3 is built from 15 residues. The full variable domain, rest sourced from reference TRBV7-9 and TRBJ2-4, is DTGVSQNPRHKITKRGQNVTFRCDPISEHNRLYWYRQTLGQGPEFLTYFQNEAQLEKSRLLSDRFSAERPKGSFSTLEIQRTEQGDSAMYLCASSLYEGSKNIQYFGAGTRLSVL.

V is TRBV7-9 and J is TRBJ2-7, with TRBD2 matching 12 bases. Per the germline V gene, CDR1 is SEHNR and CDR2 is FQNEAQ (reference sequence). Trimming cost V 5 bases and J 2 bases; bases outside gene matches: 4. The CDR3 length is 15 residues. The chain's CDR3 is CASSPSSGGAYEQYF. As DNA, the CDR3 is TGTGCCAGCAGCCCCTCTAGCGGGGGGGCCTACGAGCAGTACTTC.

The CDR3 loop reads CASSLEGGNGIYEQYF. In DNA form, the CDR3 reads TGCGCCAGCAGCTTGGAGGGTGGGAATGGTATCTACGAGCAGTACTTC. The chain uses TRBV5-1 and TRBJ2-7; D unresolved. This CDR3 spans 16 amino acids. Germline lookup yields CDR1 SGHRS and CDR2 YFSETQ. Trimming took 0 bases from V and 3 from J, leaving 16 bases between them.

V usage is TRBV7-3 and J usage is TRBJ2-1; 8 bases agree with TRBD2. This CDR3 is built from 15 residues. Germline V lookup: CDR1 SGHTA, CDR2 FQGTGA. After removal of 7 bases from V and 3 bases from J, the junction contained 8 bases not matched to a gene. The CDR3 region has the DNA TGTGCCAGCACTAAGGCGGGGGGCCTCTACAATGAGCAGTTCTTC. Residues: CASTKAGGLYNEQFF.

The chain recombines TRBV6-4 with TRBJ1-2; possibly TRBD1 for D (6 bases). CDR3 length: 13 amino acids. Germline V lookup: CDR1 MRHNA, CDR2 SNTAGT. The V end lost 6 bases, the J end lost 4 bases, and 12 bases lay between the germline ends. The CDR3 region has the DNA TGTGCCAGCAGCTCTGGGGGCAGCTATGGCTACACCTTC. It translates to CASSSGGSYGYTF.

This chain uses TRBV25-1 with TRBJ1-6, with D perhaps matching TRBD1 (6 bases). The CDR3 is 14 residues long. The germline V and J ends were trimmed by 6 bases and 9 bases, with 15 bases remaining between them. CDR1 and CDR2 (germline): MGHDK, SYGVNS. The CDR3 coding sequence is TGTGCCAGCAGCCCTGGGGGGGGCGGTTCACCCCTCCACTTT. This gives the protein CASSPGGGGSPLHF. The variable domain in full, completed from reference TRBV25-1 and TRBJ1-6, reads EADIYQTPRYLVIGTGKKITLECSQTMGHDKMYWYQQDPGMELHLIHYSYGVNSTEKGDLSSESTVSRIRTEHFPLTLESARPSHTSQYLCASSPGGGGSPLHFGNGTRLTVT.

This chain uses TRBV7-2 with TRBJ2-3, with 8 bases identical to TRBD1. V dropped 2 bases and J dropped 4; count of bases not matched to a gene: 17. In germline, CDR1 is SGHTA, CDR2 FQGNSA. The CDR3 covers 19 residues. CDR3 nucleotide sequence: TGTGCCAGCAGCTTAAGGACAGGGAGACGGAGGTCAGTCCCAGATACGCAGTATTTT. It codes for CASSLRTGRRRSVPDTQYF.

The chain joins TRBV12-3 or TRBV12-4 to TRBJ1-1; D gene ambiguous. The CDR3 contains 13 residues. V was clipped by 6 bases and J by 5 bases, with 13 bases between them. CDR3 amino acids: CASSLREDTEAFF. The CDR3 nucleotides read TGTGCCAGCAGCCTCCGGGAAGATACTGAAGCTTTCTTT.

This chain connects TRBV2 to TRBJ1-1; D is unclear. The germline V and J ends were trimmed by 7 bases and 2 bases, with 14 bases remaining between them. The germline gives CDR1 SNHLY, CDR2 FYNNEI. The CDR3 is made up of 14 amino acids. The CDR3 protein is CASIPRSLNTEAFF. CDR3 coding DNA: TGTGCCAGCATTCCACGGAGTCTAAACACTGAAGCTTTCTTT.

The chain recombines TRBV27 with TRBJ2-1; TRBD1 aligns across 8 bases. V lost 5 bases and J lost 5; bases outside the gene matches: 5. This CDR3 has 14 amino acids. In germline, CDR1 is MNHEY, CDR2 SMNVEV (reference sequence). CDR3 amino acids: CASSIIRGHNEQFF. The CDR3 region has the DNA TGTGCCAGCAGTATAATCAGGGGGCACAATGAGCAGTTCTTC.

V and J are TRBV11-2 and TRBJ2-3, with 7 nucleotides matching TRBD1. V dropped 5 bases and J dropped 3; count of bases not matched to a gene: 14. This CDR3 contains 17 residues. The V gene's germline CDR1 is SGHAT and CDR2 FQNNGV. The CDR3 DNA reads TGTGCCAGCAGCCCAGGGTTCGGGGACAGCCCAACAGATACGCAGTATTTT. Translation gives CASSPGFGDSPTDTQYF.

The CDR3 reads CASSIDREGPANYGYTF. CDR3 sequence (DNA): TGTGCCAGTAGTATAGATCGGGAGGGCCCGGCTAACTATGGCTACACCTTC. This chain links TRBV19 with TRBJ1-2; no firm D call. The length of the CDR3 is 17 residues. CDR1 is LNHDA and CDR2 is SQIVND in the germline V gene (reference sequence). V was cut by 0 bases and J by 0 bases, with 14 bases left in between.

A single count supports this clone. J is TRBJ1-4 and V is TRBV19; D is perhaps TRBD1 (6 bases). Trimming took off 5 bases at V and 8 bases at J, with 21 bases between the two ends. The CDR3 totals 16 residues. CDR1 and CDR2 (germline): LNHDA, SQIVND (reference sequence). As DNA, the CDR3 is TGTGCCAGTAGTGCCCGCCTACAGGGCCTCGGGGAAAAACTGTTTTTT. Translating it yields CASSARLQGLGEKLFF.

J is TRBJ2-5 and V is TRBV9; D possibly corresponds to TRBD1 (5 bases). Trimming removed 3 bases from V and 1 base from J, with 13 bases in between. This CDR3 is 15 amino acids long. Germline CDR1 reads SGDLS; CDR2 reads YYNGEE. The CDR3 sequence is CASSEGSGPQETQYF. CDR3 bases: TGTGCCAGCAGCGAGGGGTCCGGGCCCCAAGAGACCCAGTACTTC.